This TCR beta chain originates from a study of T-cell reconstitution after alpha-beta-depleted transplantation in children (TCRdb year 2016). At the level of the whole study: The study quantitatively tracked T-cell immune reconstitution after TCRalphabeta/CD19-depleted allogeneic hematopoietic cell transplantation in children using TCR repertoire profiling. Results the study describes overall, beyond this receptor: The apparently early recovery of alphabetaT-cell counts about two months after transplant reportedly depended on only several hundred rapidly expanded clones that came from non-depleted graft cells. In some patients, the high TCRbeta diversity seen at day 60 was put down to recipient T cells and intrathymic progenitors that had survived conditioning. Over subsequent months, a decline in hyperexpanded clone frequencies was noted, and after one year, T-cell counts and TCRbeta diversity were mostly ascribed to newly produced T cells.

The library was obtained by PCR. The reads were generated on an Illumina HiSeq 2500. TCR libraries were prepared with molecular barcoding, using unique molecular identifiers to normalize TCRbeta repertoire quantification. TCRdb ran its own pipeline on the public reads, namely fastp trimming at Q25 and MiXCR clone calling, and kept in-frame beta chains. CDR3 protein sequences are deduplicated, and each keeps its most common genes and DNA. The table for this sample lists roughly 790,000 distinct CDR3 sequences; roughly 15% of them were counted only once. The ten largest clones add up to under 6% of the sample. As concerns this clonotype: This receptor's antigen is unknown. Qualities for individual bases were not recorded, and no much larger clone is one base off.

The treatment or condition label here, explained by the study, means: allogeneic hematopoietic cell transplantation with graft depleted of TCRalphabeta T cells and CD19 B cells. TCRalphabeta/CD19-depleted allogeneic hematopoietic cell grafts were given to the transplant recipients, all of whom were children. From the cysteine up to the phenylalanine, the CDR3 has a length of 16 residues. The read is trimmed to its CDR3 DNA, 48 bases read in frame from base 1. Ends trimmed: V by 0 bases, J by 5 bases; bases unmatched to a gene: 4. Per the germline V gene, SGDLS is the CDR1 and YYNGEE is the CDR2. Source: PBMCs, mostly from graft donor cells, taken 360 days after TCRalphabeta/CD19-depleted stem cell transplant. The chain is assembled from TRBV9 and TRBJ2-7, and 14 junctional nucleotides match TRBD2. This TCR derives from a male patient aged 10-17 years who had a stem cell transplant for acute lymphoblastic leukemia, so the T cells may come from the graft donor. CDR3 loop: CASSVGLAGGPHEQYF. The nucleotide sequence reads TGTGCCAGCAGCGTAGGACTAGCGGGAGGGCCCCACGAGCAGTACTTC.